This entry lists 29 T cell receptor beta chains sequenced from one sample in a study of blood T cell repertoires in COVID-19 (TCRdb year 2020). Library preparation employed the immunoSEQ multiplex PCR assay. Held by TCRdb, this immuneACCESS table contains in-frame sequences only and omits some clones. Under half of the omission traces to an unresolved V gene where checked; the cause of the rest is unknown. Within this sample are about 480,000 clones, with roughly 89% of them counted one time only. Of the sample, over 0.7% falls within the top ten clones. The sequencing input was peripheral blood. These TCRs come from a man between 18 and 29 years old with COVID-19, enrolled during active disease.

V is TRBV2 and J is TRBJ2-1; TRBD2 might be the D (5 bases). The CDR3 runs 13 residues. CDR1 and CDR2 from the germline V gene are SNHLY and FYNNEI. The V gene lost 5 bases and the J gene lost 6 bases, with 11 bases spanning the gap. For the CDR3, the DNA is TGTGCCAGCAGTACCCTAGCAAGCAATGAGCAGTTCTTC. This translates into CASSTLASNEQFF.

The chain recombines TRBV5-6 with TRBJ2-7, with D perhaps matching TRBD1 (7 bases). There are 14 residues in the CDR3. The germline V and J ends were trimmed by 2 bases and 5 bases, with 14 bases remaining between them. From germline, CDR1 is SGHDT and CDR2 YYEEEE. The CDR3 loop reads CASSLSGGKHEQYF. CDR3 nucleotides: TGTGCCAGCAGCTTATCAGGGGGGAAGCACGAGCAGTACTTC.

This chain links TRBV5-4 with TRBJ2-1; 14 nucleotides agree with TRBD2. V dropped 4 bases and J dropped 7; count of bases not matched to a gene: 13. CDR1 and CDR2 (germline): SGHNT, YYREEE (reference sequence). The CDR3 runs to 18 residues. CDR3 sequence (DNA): TGTGCCAGCAGCGGTGCCTCGACTAGCGGGAGGGCCCGGAATGAGCAGTTCTTC. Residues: CASSGASTSGRARNEQFF.

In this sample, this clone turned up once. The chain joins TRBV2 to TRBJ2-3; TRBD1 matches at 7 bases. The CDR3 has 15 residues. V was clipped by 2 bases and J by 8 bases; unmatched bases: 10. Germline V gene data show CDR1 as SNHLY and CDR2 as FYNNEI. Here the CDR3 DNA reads TGTGCCAGCAGTGAACTAGACAGGGCCCGGGGTACGCAGTATTTT. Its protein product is CASSELDRARGTQYF.

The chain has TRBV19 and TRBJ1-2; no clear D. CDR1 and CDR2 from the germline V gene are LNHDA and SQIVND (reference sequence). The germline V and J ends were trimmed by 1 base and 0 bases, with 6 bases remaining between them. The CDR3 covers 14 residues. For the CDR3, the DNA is TGTGCCAGTAGTATAGGTGCAGCTAACTATGGCTACACCTTC. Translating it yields CASSIGAANYGYTF.

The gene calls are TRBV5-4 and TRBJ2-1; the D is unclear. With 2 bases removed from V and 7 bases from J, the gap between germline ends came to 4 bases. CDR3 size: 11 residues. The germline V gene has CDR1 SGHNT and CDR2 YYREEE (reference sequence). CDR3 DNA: TGTGCCAGCAGCTTTAGTAATGAGCAGTTCTTC. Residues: CASSFSNEQFF.

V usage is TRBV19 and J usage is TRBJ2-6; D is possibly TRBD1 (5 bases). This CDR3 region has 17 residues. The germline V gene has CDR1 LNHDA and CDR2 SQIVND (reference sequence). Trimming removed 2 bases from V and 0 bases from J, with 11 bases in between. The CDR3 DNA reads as TGTGCCAGTAGTATAAGGGCAGGGTACTCTGGGGCCAACGTCCTGACTTTC. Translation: CASSIRAGYSGANVLTF.

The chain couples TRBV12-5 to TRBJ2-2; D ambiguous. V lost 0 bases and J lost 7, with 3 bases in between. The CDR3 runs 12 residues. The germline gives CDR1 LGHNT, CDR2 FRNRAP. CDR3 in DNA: TGTGCTAGTGGTTTGGTCCTCGGGGAGCTGTTTTTT. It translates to CASGLVLGELFF.

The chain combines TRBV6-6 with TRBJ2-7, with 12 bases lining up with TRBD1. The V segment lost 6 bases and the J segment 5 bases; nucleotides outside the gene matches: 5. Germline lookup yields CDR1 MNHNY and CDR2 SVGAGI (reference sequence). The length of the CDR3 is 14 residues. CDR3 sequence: CASRGTGGLDEQYF. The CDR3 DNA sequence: TGTGCCAGCAGGGGGACAGGGGGCTTGGACGAGCAGTACTTC.

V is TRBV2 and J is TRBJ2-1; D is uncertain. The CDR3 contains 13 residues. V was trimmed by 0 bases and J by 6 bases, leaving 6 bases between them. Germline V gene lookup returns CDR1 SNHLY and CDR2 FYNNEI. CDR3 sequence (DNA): TGTGCCAGCAGTGAAGCCACGGTCAATGAGCAGTTCTTC. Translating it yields CASSEATVNEQFF. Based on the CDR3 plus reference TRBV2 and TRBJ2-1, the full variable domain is EPEVTQTPSHQVTQMGQEVILRCVPISNHLYFYWYRQILGQKVEFLVSFYNNEISEKSEIFDDQFSVERPDGSNFTLKIRSTKLEDSAMYFCASSEATVNEQFFGPGTRLTVL.

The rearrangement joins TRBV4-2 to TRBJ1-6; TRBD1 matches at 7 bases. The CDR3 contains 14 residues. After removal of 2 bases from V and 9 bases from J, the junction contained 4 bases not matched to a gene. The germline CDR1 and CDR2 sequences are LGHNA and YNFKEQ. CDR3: CASSQKDRASPLHF. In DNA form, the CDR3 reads TGTGCCAGCAGCCAAAAAGACAGGGCTTCACCCCTCCACTTT.

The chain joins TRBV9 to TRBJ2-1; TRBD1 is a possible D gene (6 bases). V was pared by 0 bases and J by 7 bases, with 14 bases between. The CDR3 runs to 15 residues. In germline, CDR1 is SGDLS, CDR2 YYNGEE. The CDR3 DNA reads TGTGCCAGCAGCGTAGATTTGGGGGCGCGAAATGAGCAGTTCTTC. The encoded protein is CASSVDLGARNEQFF.

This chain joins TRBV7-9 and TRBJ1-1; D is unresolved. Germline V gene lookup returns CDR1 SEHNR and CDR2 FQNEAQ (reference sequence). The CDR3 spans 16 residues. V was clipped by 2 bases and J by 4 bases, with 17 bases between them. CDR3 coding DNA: TGTGCCAGCAGCTTATCTCAGTTGGGTGGGAGCACTGAAGCTTTCTTT. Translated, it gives CASSLSQLGGSTEAFF.

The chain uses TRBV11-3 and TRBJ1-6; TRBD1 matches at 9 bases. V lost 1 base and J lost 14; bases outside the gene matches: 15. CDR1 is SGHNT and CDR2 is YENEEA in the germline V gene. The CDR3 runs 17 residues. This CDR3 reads CASSLVDLGQGEGALHF. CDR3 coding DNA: TGTGCCAGCAGCTTAGTTGATTTGGGACAGGGTGAGGGGGCCCTCCACTTT.

The CDR3 bases are TGTGCCAGCAGTTCAATTATCCCCGATCAACTCCGGGACAGCCACTACGAGCAGTACTTC. This gives the protein CASSSIIPDQLRDSHYEQYF. This chain joins TRBV27 and TRBJ2-7; 7 bases line up with TRBD1. Unmatched junction bases numbered 24, after V lost 4 bases and J lost 3 bases. CDR1 and CDR2 from the germline V gene are MNHEY and SMNVEV (reference sequence). The CDR3 is 20 amino acids.

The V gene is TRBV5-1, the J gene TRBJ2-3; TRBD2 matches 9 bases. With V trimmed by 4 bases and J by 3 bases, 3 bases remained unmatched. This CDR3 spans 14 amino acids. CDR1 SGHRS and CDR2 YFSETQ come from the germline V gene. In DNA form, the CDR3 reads TGCGCCAGCAGCGGCGGGGGGGCAACAGATACGCAGTATTTT. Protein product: CASSGGGATDTQYF.

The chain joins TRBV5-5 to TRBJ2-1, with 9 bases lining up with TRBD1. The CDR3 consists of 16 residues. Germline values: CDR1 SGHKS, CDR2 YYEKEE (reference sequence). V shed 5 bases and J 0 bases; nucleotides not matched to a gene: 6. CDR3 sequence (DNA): TGTGCCAGCAGTTTGACAGGGGGGAGCTCCTACAATGAGCAGTTCTTC. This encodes CASSLTGGSSYNEQFF. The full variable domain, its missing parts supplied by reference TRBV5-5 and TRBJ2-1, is DAGVTQSPTHLIKTRGQQVTLRCSPISGHKSVSWYQQVLGQGPQFIFQYYEKEERGRGNFPDRFSARQFPNYSSELNVNALLLGDSALYLCASSLTGGSSYNEQFFGPGTRLTVL.

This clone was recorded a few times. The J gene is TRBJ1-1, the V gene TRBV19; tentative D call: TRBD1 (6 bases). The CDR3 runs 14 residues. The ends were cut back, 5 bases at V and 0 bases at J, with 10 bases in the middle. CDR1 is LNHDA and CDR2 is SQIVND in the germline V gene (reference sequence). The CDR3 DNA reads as TGTGCCAGTAGTGCACAGGGCGTGAACACTGAAGCTTTCTTT. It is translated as CASSAQGVNTEAFF.

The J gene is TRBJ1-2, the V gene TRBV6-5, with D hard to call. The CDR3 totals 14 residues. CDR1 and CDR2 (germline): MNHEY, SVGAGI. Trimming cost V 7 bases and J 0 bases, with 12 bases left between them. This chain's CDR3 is CASTPSVSNYGYTF. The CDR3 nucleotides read TGTGCCAGCACACCGTCGGTTTCTAACTATGGCTACACCTTC.

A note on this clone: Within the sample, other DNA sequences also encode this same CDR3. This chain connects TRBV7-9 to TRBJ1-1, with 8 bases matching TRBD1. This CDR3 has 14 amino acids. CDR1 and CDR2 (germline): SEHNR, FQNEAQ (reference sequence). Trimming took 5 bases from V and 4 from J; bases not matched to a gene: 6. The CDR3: CASSLTGVGTEAFF. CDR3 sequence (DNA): TGTGCCAGCAGCCTGACAGGGGTTGGCACTGAAGCTTTCTTT.

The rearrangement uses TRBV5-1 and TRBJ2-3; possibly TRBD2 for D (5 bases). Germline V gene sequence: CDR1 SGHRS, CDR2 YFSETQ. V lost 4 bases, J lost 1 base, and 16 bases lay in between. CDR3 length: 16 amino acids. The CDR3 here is CASSPRTGSGTDTQYF. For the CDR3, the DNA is TGCGCCAGCAGCCCTAGAACTGGGAGCGGCACAGATACGCAGTATTTT.

CDR3 region: CASSLQGSSYNEQFF. CDR3 nucleotides: TGTGCCAGCAGCCTACAGGGAAGCTCCTACAATGAGCAGTTCTTC. The chain employs TRBV7-9 and TRBJ2-1; D perhaps matches TRBD1 (6 bases). Deletions cut 5 bases from V and 0 bases from J, with 11 bases between. Germline V gene lookup returns CDR1 SEHNR and CDR2 FQNEAQ (reference sequence). The length of the CDR3 is 15 residues.

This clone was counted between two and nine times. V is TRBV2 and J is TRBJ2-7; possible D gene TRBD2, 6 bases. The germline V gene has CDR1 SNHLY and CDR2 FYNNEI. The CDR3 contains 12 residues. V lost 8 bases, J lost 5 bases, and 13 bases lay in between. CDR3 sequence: CASGTSTHEQYF. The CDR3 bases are TGTGCCAGCGGGACTTCCACCCACGAGCAGTACTTC.

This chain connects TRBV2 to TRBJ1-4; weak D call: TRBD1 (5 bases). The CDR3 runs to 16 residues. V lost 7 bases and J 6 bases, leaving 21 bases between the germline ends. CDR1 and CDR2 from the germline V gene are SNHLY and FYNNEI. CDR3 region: CASNGAGEVADEKLFF. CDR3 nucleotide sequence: TGTGCCAGCAACGGGGCGGGGGAAGTAGCAGATGAAAAACTGTTTTTT.

CDR3 amino acids: CASSTLQDTYNEQFF. As DNA, the CDR3 is TGTGCCAGTAGTACCTTACAAGATACCTACAATGAGCAGTTCTTC. The chain uses TRBV19 and TRBJ2-1; D is uncertain. The CDR3 consists of 15 residues. V gave up 4 bases and J gave up 2 bases, with 12 bases separating them. CDR1 is LNHDA and CDR2 is SQIVND in the germline V gene (reference sequence).

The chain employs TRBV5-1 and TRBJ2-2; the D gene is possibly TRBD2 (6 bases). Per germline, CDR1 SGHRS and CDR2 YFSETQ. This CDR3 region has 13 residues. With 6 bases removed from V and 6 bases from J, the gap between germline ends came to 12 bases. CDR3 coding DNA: TGCGCCAGCACCTATGGAGGGCCCGGGGAGCTGTTTTTT. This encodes CASTYGGPGELFF. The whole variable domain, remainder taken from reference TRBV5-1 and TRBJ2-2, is KAGVTQTPRYLIKTRGQQVTLSCSPISGHRSVSWYQQTPGQGLQFLFEYFSETQRNKGNFPGRFSGRQFSNSRSEMNVSTLELGDSALYLCASTYGGPGELFFGEGSRLTVL.

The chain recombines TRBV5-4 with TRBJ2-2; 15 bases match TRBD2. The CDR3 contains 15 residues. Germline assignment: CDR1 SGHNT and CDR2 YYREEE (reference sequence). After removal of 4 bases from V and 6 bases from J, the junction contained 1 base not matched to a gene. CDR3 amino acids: CASSGTSGRPGELFF. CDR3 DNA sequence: TGTGCCAGCAGCGGGACTAGCGGGAGGCCCGGGGAGCTGTTTTTT.

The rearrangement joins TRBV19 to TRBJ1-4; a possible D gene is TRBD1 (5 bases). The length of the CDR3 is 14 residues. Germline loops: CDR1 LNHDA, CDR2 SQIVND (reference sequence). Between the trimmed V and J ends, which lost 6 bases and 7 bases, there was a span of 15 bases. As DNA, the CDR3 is TGTGCCAGTAGCCGACAGTTGTCTAGTGAAAAACTGTTTTTT. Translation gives CASSRQLSSEKLFF.

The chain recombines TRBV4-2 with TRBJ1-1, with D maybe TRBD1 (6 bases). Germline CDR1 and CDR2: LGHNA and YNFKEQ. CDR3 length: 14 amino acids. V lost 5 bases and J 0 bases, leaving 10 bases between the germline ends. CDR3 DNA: TGTGCCAGCAGCAAGACAGGCATGAACACTGAAGCTTTCTTT. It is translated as CASSKTGMNTEAFF.